A selection of T cell receptor beta chains follows, all from one sample in a study of CD8 T cells in Susac syndrome. TCRdb re-called the immunoSEQ multiplex PCR reads through MiXCR, storing one row per CDR3 protein. The sample lists around 150,000 distinct CDR3 sequences, about 95% seen once, with 0.15% to 0.2% in the top ten. Material: CD8+ T cells from PBMCs. These receptors came from a human donor with Susac syndrome. Each CDR3 is given with its conserved first and last residue. A D gene is named only where the DNA matches it firmly. For some rows the clone size is stated as once, few or many, or as a class when expanded; others skip it.

size	D	V	J	CDR3	DNA
NA	NA	TRBV29-1	TRBJ2-1	CSVDWSSDNEQFF	TGCAGCGTTGATTGGTCTAGCGACAATGAGCAGTTCTTC
NA	NA	TRBV9	TRBJ2-3	CASSVERAETDTQYF	TGTGCCAGCAGCGTAGAGAGGGCCGAGACAGATACGCAGTATTTT
NA	NA	TRBV27	TRBJ2-2	CASSLSHTGELFF	TGTGCCAGCAGTTTATCGCACACCGGGGAGCTGTTTTTT
NA	NA	TRBV27	TRBJ2-6	CASPSSGANVLTF	TGTGCCAGCCCCTCTTCTGGGGCCAACGTCCTGACTTTC
NA	NA	TRBV30	TRBJ2-3	CAWSVVAVADTQYF	TGTGCCTGGAGTGTAGTAGCGGTCGCAGATACGCAGTATTTT
NA	NA	TRBV9	TRBJ2-1	CASSPASRGEQFF	TGTGCCAGCAGCCCCGCCTCCCGCGGTGAGCAGTTCTTC
NA	NA	TRBV28	TRBJ2-1	CATTEGPLWNEQFF	TGTGCCACCACCGAGGGACCACTTTGGAATGAGCAGTTCTTC
NA	NA	TRBV9	TRBJ2-5	CASSVGGWELGETQYF	TGTGCCAGCAGCGTAGGGGGATGGGAGCTGGGGGAGACCCAGTACTTC
NA	NA	TRBV30	TRBJ2-3	CAWREASGTDTQYF	TGTGCCTGGAGGGAAGCTAGCGGCACAGATACGCAGTATTTT
NA	TRBD2	TRBV6-1	TRBJ2-2	CASKTEYSGRARIAGELFF	TGTGCCAGCAAAACCGAATATAGCGGGAGGGCCCGGATAGCCGGGGAGCTGTTTTTT
NA	NA	TRBV29-1	TRBJ1-1	CSVDLAGESSGEAFF	TGCAGCGTAGATCTAGCAGGGGAGTCCTCTGGAGAAGCTTTCTTT
NA	NA	TRBV27	TRBJ1-1	CASSLTQAGHTEAFF	TGTGCCAGCAGTTTAACCCAAGCAGGTCACACTGAAGCTTTCTTT
NA	TRBD2	TRBV27	TRBJ2-5	CATSGLVNPSQETQYF	TGTGCCACCTCGGGACTAGTGAATCCCTCCCAAGAGACCCAGTACTTC
NA	TRBD2	TRBV9	TRBJ2-3	CASSVVGTSGSASTDTQYF	TGTGCCAGCAGCGTAGTCGGGACTAGCGGGAGCGCTAGCACAGATACGCAGTATTTT
NA	TRBD2	TRBV9	TRBJ2-1	CASSASGGEHNEQFF	TGTGCCAGCAGCGCTAGCGGAGGAGAACACAATGAGCAGTTCTTC
NA	TRBD2	TRBV20-1	TRBJ2-7	CSASGRSYYEQYF	TGCAGTGCTAGCGGGAGGTCGTACTACGAGCAGTACTTC
once	TRBD1	TRBV10-3	TRBJ2-5	CAISRQGTDQETQYF	TGTGCCATCAGTCGACAGGGGACGGACCAAGAGACCCAGTACTTC
NA	NA	TRBV7-8	TRBJ2-1	CASSSWTLRYNEQFF	TGTGCCAGCAGCTCCTGGACACTTCGCTACAATGAGCAGTTCTTC
NA	TRBD2	TRBV10-3	TRBJ2-1	CALASGREQFF	TGTGCCCTAGCCAGCGGGAGGGAGCAGTTCTTC
NA	NA	TRBV4-1	TRBJ2-7	CASSQEGVDEQYF	TGCGCCAGCAGCCAAGAAGGGGTGGACGAGCAGTACTTC
NA	NA	TRBV27	TRBJ2-1	CASRSGDEQFF	TGTGCCAGCAGGTCAGGGGATGAGCAGTTCTTC
NA	NA	TRBV3-1	TRBJ1-1	CASSQSLQGNTEAFF	TGTGCCAGCAGCCAAAGCCTACAGGGGAACACTGAAGCTTTCTTT
NA	NA	TRBV30	TRBJ1-1	CAWSRIGTEAFF	TGTGCCTGGAGTCGGATAGGCACTGAAGCTTTCTTT
NA	NA	TRBV27	TRBJ2-1	CASSLSEPNNEQFF	TGTGCCAGCAGTTTATCGGAACCAAACAATGAGCAGTTCTTC
few	NA	TRBV12-3/TRBV12-4	TRBJ1-1	CASSPTGANTEAFF	TGTGCCAGCAGCCCCACGGGCGCCAACACTGAAGCTTTCTTT
NA	NA	TRBV12-3/TRBV12-4	TRBJ1-4	CASTKGEKLFF	TGTGCCAGCACGAAGGGGGAAAAACTGTTTTTT
NA	NA	TRBV6-1	TRBJ2-1	CASSERDDWEQFF	TGTGCCAGCAGTGAAAGGGACGACTGGGAGCAGTTCTTC
NA	NA	TRBV9	TRBJ2-5	CASSVEDGGANFPETQYF	TGTGCCAGCAGCGTAGAAGATGGGGGCGCTAACTTCCCAGAGACCCAGTACTTC
NA	TRBD2	TRBV12-5	TRBJ2-5	CASGLVVTSGGPQETQYF	TGTGCTAGTGGTTTGGTGGTGACTAGCGGGGGCCCTCAGGAGACCCAGTACTTC
NA	NA	TRBV28	TRBJ2-5	CASSYSEAQYF	TGTGCCAGCAGTTACTCGGAGGCCCAGTACTTC
NA	NA	TRBV20-1	TRBJ1-2	CSARPPEGYGYTF	TGCAGTGCAAGGCCGCCGGAGGGCTATGGCTACACCTTC
NA	TRBD2	TRBV7-2	TRBJ2-5	CASSVISGLAGIQETQYF	TGTGCCAGCAGCGTTATATCAGGACTAGCGGGAATTCAAGAGACCCAGTACTTC
NA	NA	TRBV4-1	TRBJ1-5	CASSPSVSGNQPQHF	TGCGCCAGCAGCCCGTCAGTATCGGGCAATCAGCCCCAGCATTTT
NA	NA	TRBV28	TRBJ2-5	CASSFAGQETQYF	TGTGCCAGCAGTTTTGCAGGGCAAGAGACCCAGTACTTC
NA	TRBD2	TRBV29-1	TRBJ2-3	CSVEDFSAGGDTDTQYF	TGCAGCGTTGAAGATTTTTCGGCGGGGGGGGACACAGATACGCAGTATTTT
NA	TRBD1	TRBV6-6	TRBJ2-5	CASSTGGGVSETQYF	TGTGCCAGCAGCACAGGGGGCGGCGTTTCAGAGACCCAGTACTTC
NA	NA	TRBV29-1	TRBJ2-7	CSVVAGGPHEQYF	TGCAGCGTTGTCGCCGGGGGCCCCCACGAGCAGTACTTC
NA	TRBD2	TRBV12-3/TRBV12-4	TRBJ2-3	CASSATSGSRPDTQYF	TGTGCCAGCAGTGCGACTAGCGGGAGTCGGCCAGATACGCAGTATTTT
once	TRBD2	TRBV9	TRBJ2-1	CASSVGGTSGHEQFF	TGTGCCAGCAGCGTAGGTGGGACTAGTGGCCATGAGCAGTTCTTC